These T cell receptor beta chains were read from a single sample in a study of blood T cell repertoires in COVID-19. TCRdb's copy holds only in-frame clones and misses some; the assay was immunoSEQ multiplex PCR. The repertoire has 240,000 or so clones, roughly 80% of them found once; the top ten carry around an eighth. Sequenced material: peripheral blood. The source of these receptors is a woman aged 55 to 70 with active or convalescent COVID-19. Each CDR3 is given with its conserved first and last residue. The D gene is left open where the match is weak. Size values are once, few and many counts, or a class for expanded clones, and some rows have none.

clone_size	v_call	j_call	d_call	cdr3_length	cdr3_nt	cdr3_aa
few	TRBV3-1/TRBV3-2	TRBJ1-1	.	11	TGTGCCAGCAGGGGGGGCACTGAAGCTTTCTTT	CASRGGTEAFF
.	TRBV2	TRBJ1-2	.	13	TGTGCCAGCAGCCTGGGGGAGGACTATGGCTACACCTTC	CASSLGEDYGYTF
.	TRBV9	TRBJ2-3	TRBD2	19	TGTGCCAGCAGCGTAGCCCCCTTTCTAGCGGGGGGCTTGACAGATACGCAGTATTTT	CASSVAPFLAGGLTDTQYF
.	TRBV4-3	TRBJ1-4	TRBD1	14	TGCGCCAGCAGCCAAGGACAGGGCGGAGAAAAACTGTTTTTT	CASSQGQGGEKLFF
.	TRBV5-1	TRBJ1-2	.	15	TGCGCCAGCAGCTCGGCGACAGCCGCGACCTATGGCTACACCTTC	CASSSATAATYGYTF
.	TRBV10-3	TRBJ1-3	TRBD1	13	TGTGCCACCTCGGACAGGGGTGGAAACACCATATATTTT	CATSDRGGNTIYF
.	TRBV9	TRBJ2-2	TRBD2	19	TGTGCCAGCAGCCCCAGTAGGCGGACGGCGAGTGGGGGGGCCGGGGAGCTGTTTTTT	CASSPSRRTASGGAGELFF
few	TRBV4-3	TRBJ2-1	TRBD1	15	TGCGCCAGCAGCCAAGATGGACAGGTTTACAATGAGCAGTTCTTC	CASSQDGQVYNEQFF
.	TRBV27	TRBJ1-1	.	15	TGTGCCAGCAGCCCACTTCGGGGGAGCTACACTGAAGCTTTCTTT	CASSPLRGSYTEAFF
.	TRBV12-3/TRBV12-4	TRBJ2-1	TRBD1	13	TGTGCCAGCAGTTTCAGGGGGTACAATGAGCAGTTCTTC	CASSFRGYNEQFF
.	TRBV13	TRBJ1-1	.	15	TGTGCCAGCAGCCCCCAGGGGATGGCAAACACTGAAGCTTTCTTT	CASSPQGMANTEAFF
.	TRBV10-3	TRBJ1-3	.	16	TGTGCCATCAGTGACCCTCTTCAGGGCTATGGAAACACCATATATTTT	CAISDPLQGYGNTIYF
.	TRBV27	TRBJ1-2	TRBD1	19	TGTGCCAGCAGTCCCCTATCGGCGGACAGGGGGCGATCGAACTATGGCTACACCTTC	CASSPLSADRGRSNYGYTF
once	TRBV7-3	TRBJ2-7	.	17	TGTGCCAGCAGCCAACTATCCCGGACAGCATCCTCCTACGAGCAGTACTTC	CASSQLSRTASSYEQYF
.	TRBV4-2	TRBJ2-2	.	15	TGTGCCAGCAGCCAAGAGGTGGGGGCAAACGGGGAGCTGTTTTTT	CASSQEVGANGELFF